These T cell receptor beta chains were read from a single sample in a study of low-dose radiotherapy and immunotherapy resistance in tumors. MiXCR, run by TCRdb on the reads, gives a single entry per CDR3 protein. This table has roughly 48,000 distinct CDR3 sequences, around 34% appearing once. The sample consisted of PBMCs, taken after low-dose radiotherapy plus immunotherapy. These receptors all stem from a male donor with rectosigmoid adenocarcinoma. Both conserved end residues are part of each CDR3. Each record gives: V gene, D gene, clone size, J gene, CDR3 protein, CDR3 DNA. D genes are given only for firm matches. The size field is filled for only some rows; it gives once, few, many or a size class.

V gene: TRBV27
D gene: .
clone size: many
J gene: TRBJ2-3
CDR3 protein: CASVSGGDTQYF
CDR3 DNA: TGTGCCAGCGTCTCTGGGGGAGATACGCAGTATTTT

V gene: TRBV10-1
D gene: .
clone size: many
J gene: TRBJ1-5
CDR3 protein: CATSITTSINQPQHF
CDR3 DNA: TGCGCCACCTCCATTACAACGTCGATCAATCAGCCCCAGCATTTT

V gene: TRBV20-1
D gene: TRBD2
clone size: many
J gene: TRBJ2-3
CDR3 protein: CSARDVSGGETDTQYF
CDR3 DNA: TGCAGTGCTAGAGATGTAAGCGGGGGAGAAACAGATACGCAGTATTTT

V gene: TRBV5-8
D gene: .
clone size: .
J gene: TRBJ1-4
CDR3 protein: CASSSLTWQGEKLFF
CDR3 DNA: TGTGCCAGCAGCTCCTTAACTTGGCAGGGTGAAAAACTGTTTTTT

V gene: TRBV19
D gene: .
clone size: many
J gene: TRBJ1-2
CDR3 protein: CASSIGWAYGYTF
CDR3 DNA: TGTGCCAGTAGTATTGGCTGGGCCTATGGCTACACCTTC

V gene: TRBV19
D gene: TRBD2
clone size: .
J gene: TRBJ2-7
CDR3 protein: CASSIVSGASYEQYF
CDR3 DNA: TGTGCCAGTAGTATAGTTAGCGGGGCCTCCTACGAGCAGTACTTC

V gene: TRBV15
D gene: TRBD2
clone size: .
J gene: TRBJ2-3
CDR3 protein: CATSRAEASGSHLGYF
CDR3 DNA: TGTGCCACCAGCAGAGCTGAGGCTAGCGGGTCCCATCTGGGGTATTTT

V gene: TRBV6-1
D gene: TRBD1
clone size: .
J gene: TRBJ2-6
CDR3 protein: CASRTGFRSGANVLTF
CDR3 DNA: TGTGCCAGTCGGACAGGCTTTAGGTCTGGGGCCAACGTCCTGACTTTC

V gene: TRBV27
D gene: .
clone size: .
J gene: TRBJ2-6
CDR3 protein: CASSLGPDVLGANVLTF
CDR3 DNA: TGTGCCAGCAGTTTGGGACCCGATGTACTCGGGGCCAACGTCCTGACTTTC

V gene: TRBV6-2/TRBV6-3
D gene: TRBD1
clone size: medium-sized
J gene: TRBJ1-5
CDR3 protein: CASSYRQGGRQPQHF
CDR3 DNA: TGTGCCAGCAGTTACCGACAGGGAGGGCGACAGCCCCAGCATTTT

V gene: TRBV6-5
D gene: .
clone size: .
J gene: TRBJ2-3
CDR3 protein: CASSLGPVLNTQYF
CDR3 DNA: TGTGCCAGCAGTCTGGGACCCGTGTTAAATACGCAGTATTTT

V gene: TRBV11-2
D gene: TRBD1
clone size: many
J gene: TRBJ2-1
CDR3 protein: CASSTTFYDRAAYNEQFF
CDR3 DNA: TGTGCCAGCAGCACGACCTTCTACGACAGGGCGGCCTACAATGAGCAGTTCTTC

V gene: TRBV28
D gene: .
clone size: many
J gene: TRBJ2-7
CDR3 protein: CASSFSGTYEQYF
CDR3 DNA: TGTGCCAGCAGTTTTTCCGGGACCTACGAGCAGTACTTC

V gene: TRBV4-1
D gene: TRBD2
clone size: many
J gene: TRBJ2-3
CDR3 protein: CASSPHGRADTQYF
CDR3 DNA: TGCGCCAGCAGCCCTCACGGGAGGGCAGATACGCAGTATTTT

V gene: TRBV11-3
D gene: .
clone size: many
J gene: TRBJ1-3
CDR3 protein: CASSSGAYSGNTIYF
CDR3 DNA: TGTGCCAGCAGCTCAGGAGCGTACTCTGGAAACACCATATATTTT

V gene: TRBV3-1
D gene: .
clone size: many
J gene: TRBJ2-7
CDR3 protein: CASSHTDRDYEQYF
CDR3 DNA: TGTGCCAGCAGCCACACGGATAGGGACTACGAGCAGTACTTC

V gene: TRBV5-1
D gene: .
clone size: many
J gene: TRBJ2-2
CDR3 protein: CASSLGAANTGELFF
CDR3 DNA: TGCGCCAGCAGCCTAGGGGCAGCGAACACCGGGGAGCTGTTTTTT

V gene: TRBV28
D gene: TRBD1
clone size: .
J gene: TRBJ1-5
CDR3 protein: CASSRTGTGNQPQHF
CDR3 DNA: TGTGCCAGCAGCAGAACCGGGACAGGGAATCAGCCCCAGCATTTT

V gene: TRBV20-1
D gene: .
clone size: .
J gene: TRBJ2-2
CDR3 protein: CSARAAETDIGELFFFFF
CDR3 DNA: .

V gene: TRBV28
D gene: TRBD2
clone size: many
J gene: TRBJ2-7
CDR3 protein: CASSRGLAGGGEQYF
CDR3 DNA: TGTGCCAGCAGCAGGGGACTAGCGGGAGGAGGAGAGCAGTACTTC

V gene: TRBV4-1
D gene: TRBD2
clone size: many
J gene: TRBJ2-5
CDR3 protein: CASSQSGGYQETQYF
CDR3 DNA: TGCGCCAGCAGCCAAAGCGGGGGGTACCAAGAGACCCAGTACTTC

V gene: TRBV20-1
D gene: .
clone size: many
J gene: TRBJ2-2
CDR3 protein: CSAGRPVGTGELFF
CDR3 DNA: TGCAGTGCTGGGAGGCCAGTTGGCACCGGGGAGCTGTTTTTT

V gene: TRBV4-2
D gene: .
clone size: many
J gene: TRBJ2-2
CDR3 protein: CASSQIKKGELFF
CDR3 DNA: TGTGCCAGCAGCCAGATAAAGAAGGGGGAGCTGTTTTTT

V gene: TRBV3-1
D gene: TRBD2
clone size: many
J gene: TRBJ2-7
CDR3 protein: CASSHLLIGTSGYEQYF
CDR3 DNA: TGTGCCAGCAGCCACCTCTTAATAGGGACTAGCGGATACGAGCAGTACTTC

V gene: TRBV7-9
D gene: .
clone size: many
J gene: TRBJ1-4
CDR3 protein: CASSPGRQRANEKLFF
CDR3 DNA: TGTGCCAGCAGCCCAGGACGCCAACGAGCTAATGAAAAACTGTTTTTT

V gene: TRBV18
D gene: TRBD1
clone size: .
J gene: TRBJ1-1
CDR3 protein: CASSPQGASEAFF
CDR3 DNA: TGTGCCAGCTCACCCCAGGGGGCCTCTGAAGCTTTCTTT

V gene: TRBV19
D gene: .
clone size: .
J gene: TRBJ1-5
CDR3 protein: CASSMRQELRGGGNQPQHF
CDR3 DNA: TGTGCCAGTAGTATGCGGCAGGAACTAAGGGGGGGAGGCAATCAGCCCCAGCATTTT

V gene: TRBV18
D gene: .
clone size: many
J gene: TRBJ1-6
CDR3 protein: CASSPPRGIAPLHF
CDR3 DNA: TGTGCCAGCTCACCACCGAGAGGGATCGCACCCCTCCACTTT

V gene: TRBV28
D gene: .
clone size: .
J gene: TRBJ2-7
CDR3 protein: CASSRVHSPIAPLYEQYF
CDR3 DNA: TGTGCCAGCAGTCGGGTACACTCACCTATCGCCCCCCTCTACGAGCAGTACTTC

V gene: TRBV5-1
D gene: .
clone size: few
J gene: TRBJ2-2
CDR3 protein: CASSPEMLTGELFF
CDR3 DNA: TGCGCCAGCAGCCCCGAGATGCTCACCGGGGAGCTGTTTTTT